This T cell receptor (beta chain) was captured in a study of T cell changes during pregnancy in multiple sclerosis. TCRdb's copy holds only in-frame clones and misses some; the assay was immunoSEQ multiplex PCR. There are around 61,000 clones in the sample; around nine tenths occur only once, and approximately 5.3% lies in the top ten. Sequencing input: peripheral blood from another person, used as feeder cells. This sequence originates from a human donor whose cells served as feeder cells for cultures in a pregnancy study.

The chain's CDR3 is CASSKDNSANVLTF. The DNA of the CDR3 is TGTGCCAGCAGCAAGGATAATAGCGCCAACGTCCTGACTTTC. The V gene is TRBV5-6, the J gene TRBJ2-6; D is unclear. The ends were cut back, 4 bases at V and 7 bases at J, with 12 bases in the middle. CDR3 size: 14 residues. Germline CDR1 and CDR2: SGHDT and YYEEEE.